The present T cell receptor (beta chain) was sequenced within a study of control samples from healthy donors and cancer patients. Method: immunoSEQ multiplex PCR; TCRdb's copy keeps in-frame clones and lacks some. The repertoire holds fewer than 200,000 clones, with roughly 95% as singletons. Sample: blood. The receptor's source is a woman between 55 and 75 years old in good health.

The CDR3 DNA reads as TGCGCCAGCAGCCGAACCCCCGGGGCGGTTGTTGAGACCCAGTACTTC. It specifies CASSRTPGAVVETQYF. The chain combines TRBV4-1 with TRBJ2-5; D assignment may be TRBD1 or TRBD2 (5 bases each). This CDR3 has 16 residues. Germline V gene data show CDR1 as MGHRA and CDR2 as YSYEKL. With 4 bases removed from V and 5 bases from J, the gap between germline ends came to 20 bases.